This T cell receptor beta chain comes out of a study of T-cell reconstitution after alpha-beta-depleted transplantation in children (dated by TCRdb to the mid-2010s). Regarding the study in general: Using TCR repertoire profiling, the study followed T-cell immune reconstitution in a quantitative way in children after TCRalphabeta/CD19-depleted allogeneic hematopoietic cell transplantation. Study-level results and caveats: Apparently early alphabetaT-cell count recovery about two months after transplant reportedly relied on only several hundred rapidly expanded clones derived from non-depleted graft cells. Over subsequent months, a decline in hyperexpanded clone frequencies was noted, and after one year, T-cell counts and TCRbeta diversity were mostly ascribed to newly produced T cells. In some patients, the high TCRbeta diversity seen at day 60 was put down to recipient T cells and intrathymic progenitors that had survived conditioning.

The label giving this sample's treatment or condition can be read as: allogeneic hematopoietic cell transplantation with graft depleted of TCRalphabeta T cells and CD19 B cells. The transplant recipients were children given TCRalphabeta/CD19-depleted allogeneic hematopoietic cell grafts. With respect to this clonotype: The specificity of this receptor is unknown. No much larger clone is present one base from it, and per-base qualities are unavailable.

The CDR3 contains 17 residues, cysteine and phenylalanine counted. Only CDR3 DNA is held: 51 bases, read in frame from base 1. CDR1 and CDR2 (SGHTA, FQGTGA) derive from the germline V gene. The junction shows trimming of 4 bases on V and 2 bases on J, and the gene matches do not reach 9 bases of it. Libraries were made using PCR. The instrument given in TCRdb is Illumina HiSeq 2500. Molecular barcoding was employed in the preparation of TCR libraries, with unique molecular identifiers being used to normalize TCRbeta repertoire quantification. TCRdb reworked the public reads: Q25 trimming with fastp, MiXCR clone assembly, productive beta chains retained. Rows are unified per CDR3 protein, each entry keeping the most common DNA and genes. Present in this sample are 700,000 to 850,000 distinct CDR3 sequences, roughly 15% of which were seen just once. The ten top clones hold 5% of the sample.

The receptor's source is a male patient between 10 and 17 years old who had a stem cell transplant for acute lymphoblastic leukemia, so the T cells may come from the graft donor. The rearrangement combines TRBV7-3 with TRBJ2-5; TRBD2 agrees with 11 junctional bases. This material consisted of PBMCs, mostly from graft donor cells, taken 360 days after TCRalphabeta/CD19-depleted stem cell transplant. The DNA sequence follows: TGTGCCAGCAGCTCGCGAGTCGGGACTAGCGGACAAGAGACCCAGTACTTC. Protein translation: CASSSRVGTSGQETQYF.